This paragraph covers one T cell receptor (beta chain) sequence. After extraction with the RNeasy kit, roughly 0.45 to 1 ug of the RNA was reverse transcribed using random hexamers. One entry per CDR3 protein, called by TCRdb with MiXCR from the immunoSEQ multiplex PCR reads. The table has 210,000 or so distinct CDR3 sequences, over 90% seen once. This specimen comes from a study of CD8 T cells in Susac syndrome. The V segment lost 4 bases and the J segment 2 bases; nucleotides outside the gene matches: 5. This CDR3 has 16 amino acids. From germline, CDR1 is SGHDT and CDR2 YYEEEE. TCR beta sequencing covered blood CD8+ and CD4+ T cells.

Sequences were obtained from CD4+ T cells from PBMCs. The receptor was isolated from a human donor with Susac syndrome. V usage is TRBV5-6 and J usage is TRBJ2-6; 8 bases agree with TRBD1. The CDR3 bases are TGTGCCAGCAGCATAACAGGGGGAGCTGGGGCCAACGTCCTGACTTTC. This gives the protein CASSITGGAGANVLTF.